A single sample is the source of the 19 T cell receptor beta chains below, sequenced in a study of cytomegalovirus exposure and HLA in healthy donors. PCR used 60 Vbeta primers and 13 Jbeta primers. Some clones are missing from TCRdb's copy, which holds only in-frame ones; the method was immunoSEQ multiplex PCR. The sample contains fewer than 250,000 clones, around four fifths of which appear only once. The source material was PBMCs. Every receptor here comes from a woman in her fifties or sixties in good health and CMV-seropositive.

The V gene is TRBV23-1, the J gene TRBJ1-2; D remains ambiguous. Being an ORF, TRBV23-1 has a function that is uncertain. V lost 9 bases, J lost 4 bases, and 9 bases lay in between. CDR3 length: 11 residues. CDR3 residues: CARRRGYGYTF. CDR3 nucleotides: TGCGCCAGAAGGCGGGGCTATGGCTACACCTTC.

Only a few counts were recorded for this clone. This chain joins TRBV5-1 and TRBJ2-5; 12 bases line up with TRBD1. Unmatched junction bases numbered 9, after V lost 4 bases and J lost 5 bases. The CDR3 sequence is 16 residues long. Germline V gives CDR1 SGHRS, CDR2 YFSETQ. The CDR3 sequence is CASSPGQGARRETQYF. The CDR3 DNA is TGCGCCAGCAGCCCGGGACAGGGGGCAAGGAGGGAGACCCAGTACTTC.

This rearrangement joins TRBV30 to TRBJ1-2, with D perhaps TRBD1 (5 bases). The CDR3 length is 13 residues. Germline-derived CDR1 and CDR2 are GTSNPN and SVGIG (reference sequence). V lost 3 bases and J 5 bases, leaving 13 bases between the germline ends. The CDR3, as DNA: TGTGCCTGGAGCGCGGGACGCAGTTATGGCTACACCTTC. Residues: CAWSAGRSYGYTF.

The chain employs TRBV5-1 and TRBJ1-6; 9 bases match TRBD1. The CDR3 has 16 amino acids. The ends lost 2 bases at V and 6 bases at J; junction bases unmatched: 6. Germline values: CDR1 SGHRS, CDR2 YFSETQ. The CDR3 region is CASSFTGGGSNSPLHF. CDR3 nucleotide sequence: TGCGCCAGCAGCTTTACAGGGGGCGGGAGTAATTCACCCCTCCACTTT.

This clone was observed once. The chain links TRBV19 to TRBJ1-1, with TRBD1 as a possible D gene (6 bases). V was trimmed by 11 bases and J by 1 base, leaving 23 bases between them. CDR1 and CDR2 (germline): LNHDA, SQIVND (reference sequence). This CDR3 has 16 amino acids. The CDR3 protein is CASRQEGSPGNTEAFF. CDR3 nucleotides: TGTGCCTCCAGACAGGAAGGGTCGCCGGGGAACACTGAAGCTTTCTTT.

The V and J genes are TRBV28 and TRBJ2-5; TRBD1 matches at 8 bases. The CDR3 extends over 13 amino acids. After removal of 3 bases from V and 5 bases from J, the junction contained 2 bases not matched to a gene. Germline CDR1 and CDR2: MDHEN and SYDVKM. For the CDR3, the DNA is TGTGCCAGCAGTTTTACAGGGGGGGAGACCCAGTACTTC. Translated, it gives CASSFTGGETQYF.

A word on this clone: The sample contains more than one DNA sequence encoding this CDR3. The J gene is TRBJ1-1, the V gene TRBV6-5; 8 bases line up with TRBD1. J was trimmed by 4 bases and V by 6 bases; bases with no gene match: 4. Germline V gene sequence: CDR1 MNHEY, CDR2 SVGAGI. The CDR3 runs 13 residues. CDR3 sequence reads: CASSRGPSTEAFF. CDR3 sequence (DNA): TGTGCCAGCAGCAGGGGGCCGAGCACTGAAGCTTTCTTT.

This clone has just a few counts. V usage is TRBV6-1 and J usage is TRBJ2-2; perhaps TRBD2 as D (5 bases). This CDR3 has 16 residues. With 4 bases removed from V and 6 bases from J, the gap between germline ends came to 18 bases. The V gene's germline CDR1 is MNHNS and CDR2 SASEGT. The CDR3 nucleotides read TGTGCCAGCAGTGTGACGGGGTCTCCGCGTCCCGGGGAGCTGTTTTTT. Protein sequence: CASSVTGSPRPGELFF.

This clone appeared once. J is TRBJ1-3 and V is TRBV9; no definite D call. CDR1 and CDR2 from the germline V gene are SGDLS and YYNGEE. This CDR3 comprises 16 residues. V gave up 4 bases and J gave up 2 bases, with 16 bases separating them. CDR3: CASSIARSTPGNTIYF. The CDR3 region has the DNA TGTGCCAGCAGCATAGCCAGGTCGACGCCTGGAAACACCATATATTTT.

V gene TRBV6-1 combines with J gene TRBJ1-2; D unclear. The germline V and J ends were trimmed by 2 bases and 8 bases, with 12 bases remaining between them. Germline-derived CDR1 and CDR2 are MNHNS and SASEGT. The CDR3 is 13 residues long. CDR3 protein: CASSEYRDRGYTF. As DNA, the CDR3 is TGTGCCAGCAGTGAATACCGGGATCGCGGCTACACCTTC.

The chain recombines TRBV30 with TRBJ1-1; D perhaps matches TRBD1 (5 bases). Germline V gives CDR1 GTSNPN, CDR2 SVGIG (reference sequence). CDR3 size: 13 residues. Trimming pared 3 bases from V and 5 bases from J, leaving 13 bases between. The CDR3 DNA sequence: TGTGCCTGGAGCCCCTCAGGGAATACTGAAGCTTTCTTT. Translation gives CAWSPSGNTEAFF.

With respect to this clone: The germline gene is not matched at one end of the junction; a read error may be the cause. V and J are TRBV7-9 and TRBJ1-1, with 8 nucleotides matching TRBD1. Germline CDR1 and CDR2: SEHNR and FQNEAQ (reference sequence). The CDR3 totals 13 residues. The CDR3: CSSSGGLNTEAFF. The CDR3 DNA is TGTTCCAGTTCAGGGGGCCTGAACACTGAAGCTTTCTTT.

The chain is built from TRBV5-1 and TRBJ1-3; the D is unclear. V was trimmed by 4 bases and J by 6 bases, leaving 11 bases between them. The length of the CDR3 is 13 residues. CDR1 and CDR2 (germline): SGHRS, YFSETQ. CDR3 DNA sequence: TGCGCCAGCAGCCCTGGCGGGGAAAACACCATATATTTT. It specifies CASSPGGENTIYF. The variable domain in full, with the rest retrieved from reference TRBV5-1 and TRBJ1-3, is KAGVTQTPRYLIKTRGQQVTLSCSPISGHRSVSWYQQTPGQGLQFLFEYFSETQRNKGNFPGRFSGRQFSNSRSEMNVSTLELGDSALYLCASSPGGENTIYFGEGSWLTVV.

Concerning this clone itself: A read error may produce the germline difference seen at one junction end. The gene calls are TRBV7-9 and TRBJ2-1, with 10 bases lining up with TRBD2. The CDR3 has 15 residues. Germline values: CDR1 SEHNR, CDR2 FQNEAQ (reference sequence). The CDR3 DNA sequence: TGTTCCAGCAGCTTCCAGCGGGGGGGCATCCATGAGCAGTTCTTC. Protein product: CSSSFQRGGIHEQFF.

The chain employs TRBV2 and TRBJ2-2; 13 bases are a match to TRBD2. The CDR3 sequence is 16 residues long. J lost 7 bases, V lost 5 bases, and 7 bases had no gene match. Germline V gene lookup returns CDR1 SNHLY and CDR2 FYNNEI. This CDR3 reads CASSPGLAGVLGELFF. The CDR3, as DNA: TGTGCCAGCAGTCCCGGACTAGCGGGGGTTCTCGGGGAGCTGTTTTTT. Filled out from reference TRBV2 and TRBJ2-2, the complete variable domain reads EPEVTQTPSHQVTQMGQEVILRCVPISNHLYFYWYRQILGQKVEFLVSFYNNEISEKSEIFDDQFSVERPDGSNFTLKIRSTKLEDSAMYFCASSPGLAGVLGELFFGEGSRLTVL.

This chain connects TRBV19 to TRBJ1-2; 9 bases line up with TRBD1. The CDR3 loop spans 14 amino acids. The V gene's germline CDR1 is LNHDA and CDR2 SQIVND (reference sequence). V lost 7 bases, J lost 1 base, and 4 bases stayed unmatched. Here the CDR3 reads CASTLDRGNYGYTF. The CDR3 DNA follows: TGTGCCAGTACCCTGGACAGGGGTAACTATGGCTACACCTTC.

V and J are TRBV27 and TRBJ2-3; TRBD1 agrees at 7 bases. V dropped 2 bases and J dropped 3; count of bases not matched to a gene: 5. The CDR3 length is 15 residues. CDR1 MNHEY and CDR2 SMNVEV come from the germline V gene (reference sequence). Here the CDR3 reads CASSLPGRGTDTQYF. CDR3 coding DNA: TGTGCCAGCAGTTTACCAGGCAGGGGGACAGATACGCAGTATTTT.

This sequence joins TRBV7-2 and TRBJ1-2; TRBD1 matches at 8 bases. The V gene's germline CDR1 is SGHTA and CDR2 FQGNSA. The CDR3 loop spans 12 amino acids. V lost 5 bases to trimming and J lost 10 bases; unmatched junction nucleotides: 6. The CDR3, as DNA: TGTGCCAGCAGCCCGGGACAGGATCACTACACCTTC. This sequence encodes CASSPGQDHYTF.

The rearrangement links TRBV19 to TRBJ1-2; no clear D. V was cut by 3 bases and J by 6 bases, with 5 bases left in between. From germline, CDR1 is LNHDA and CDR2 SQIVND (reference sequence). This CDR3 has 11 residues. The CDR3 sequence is CASSITHGYTF. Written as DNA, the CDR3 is TGTGCCAGTAGTATTACTCATGGCTACACCTTC.